These 24 T cell receptor beta chains share one sample of origin, sequenced in a study of blood T cells in healthy people across ages. For the second PCR, which ran for about 6 to 11 cycles, a sample-barcoded 5' primer and a J-beta primer mix were used. TCRdb processed the 5' RACE reads anew with MiXCR; each CDR3 protein has one entry. The data hold about 2 million distinct CDR3 sequences, with around half observed a single time. What was sequenced was blood. These receptors were obtained from a woman aged 40 to 50 in good health.

The chain is built from TRBV7-9 and TRBJ2-1; no clear D gene. Deletions cut 5 bases from V and 2 bases from J, with 16 bases between. The length of the CDR3 is 16 residues. Germline V gene lookup returns CDR1 SEHNR and CDR2 FQNEAQ (reference sequence). In DNA, the CDR3 is TGTGCCAGCAGCCTAGGAATATCGGGTACCTACAATGAGCAGTTCTTC. Residues: CASSLGISGTYNEQFF.

The chain employs TRBV28 and TRBJ2-1; TRBD2 agrees at 8 bases. V gave up 2 bases and J gave up 7 bases; unmatched junction bases: 4. Looked up from germline, CDR1 is MDHEN and CDR2 is SYDVKM. The CDR3 spans 14 residues. CDR3 sequence: CASSLTSGPNEQFF. The CDR3 bases are TGTGCCAGCAGTTTAACTAGCGGACCTAATGAGCAGTTCTTC.

This chain connects TRBV2 to TRBJ1-2; 8 nucleotides line up with TRBD1. Germline CDR1 is SNHLY and CDR2 is FYNNEI. This CDR3 has 16 amino acids. The ends lost 10 bases at V and 0 bases at J; junction bases unmatched: 13. The DNA for the CDR3 is TGTGCCACTATCCTCGAGACAGGGGTGACTAACTATGGCTACACCTTC. It codes for CATILETGVTNYGYTF.

For this clonotype: At one end, the junction sequence differs from germline, possibly due to a read error. This CDR3 reads CATSLRQGLGSGANVLTF. DNA for the CDR3: TGTGCCACCTCACTACGACAGGGATTGGGTTCTGGGGCCAACGTCCTGACTTTC. V gene TRBV18 combines with J gene TRBJ2-6; 7 bases fit TRBD1. There are 18 residues in the CDR3. Germline CDR1 KGHSH, CDR2 LQKENI.

V usage is TRBV4-1 and J usage is TRBJ1-5; D not certain. This CDR3 spans 15 amino acids. Germline V gives CDR1 MGHRA, CDR2 YSYEKL. Trimming took off 1 base at V and 5 bases at J, with 12 bases between the two ends. The chain's CDR3 is CASSQVGSSYQPQHF. The DNA of the CDR3 is TGCGCCAGCAGCCAAGTGGGCAGCTCTTATCAGCCCCAGCATTTT.

This clonotype appeared once. The J gene is TRBJ2-3, the V gene TRBV27, with 7 bases fitting TRBD2. The germline gives CDR1 MNHEY, CDR2 SMNVEV (reference sequence). The CDR3 covers 15 residues. V lost 3 bases, J lost 2 bases, and 5 bases stayed unmatched. The CDR3 sequence is CASSLDTSATDTQYF. The CDR3 nucleotides read TGTGCCAGCAGTTTGGATACTAGCGCCACAGATACGCAGTATTTT.

Only a few counts were recorded for this clonotype. The chain combines TRBV5-1 with TRBJ2-1; TRBD1 might be the D (6 bases). The germline CDR1 and CDR2 sequences are SGHRS and YFSETQ. This CDR3 region has 18 residues. With 4 bases removed from V and 2 bases from J, the gap between germline ends came to 22 bases. The CDR3 nucleotides are TGCGCCAGCAGCATCAGGGGTTTAGAGACGGAGACCTACAATGAGCAGTTCTTC. It specifies CASSIRGLETETYNEQFF.

A note on this clonotype: One junction end does not reproduce the germline sequence, and a read error may be involved. The chain carries TRBV5-1 and TRBJ2-3; 13 bases match TRBD2. The germline V gene has CDR1 SGHRS and CDR2 YFSETQ. The CDR3 is 17 residues long. The CDR3 DNA reads as TGCGCCAACAGCCCTAGGACTAGCGGGGGACTCACAGATACGCAGTATTTT. It yields the protein CANSPRTSGGLTDTQYF. The whole variable domain, filled in from reference TRBV5-1 and TRBJ2-3, reads KAGVTQTPRYLIKTRGQQVTLSCSPISGHRSVSWYQQTPGQGLQFLFEYFSETQRNKGNFPGRFSGRQFSNSRSEMNVSTLELGDSALYLCANSPRTSGGLTDTQYFGPGTRLTVL.

V is TRBV5-1 and J is TRBJ2-5, with TRBD1 matching over 7 bases. J lost 1 base, V lost 4 bases, and 4 bases had no gene match. The CDR3 is 14 residues long. Germline V gene sequence: CDR1 SGHRS, CDR2 YFSETQ. This chain's CDR3 is CASSQDRTQETQYF. The CDR3 DNA reads as TGCGCCAGCAGCCAGGACAGGACCCAAGAGACCCAGTACTTC.

The chain employs TRBV12-3 or TRBV12-4 and TRBJ2-1; 11 bases fit TRBD2. The CDR3 is made up of 20 amino acids. V lost 4 bases, J lost 0 bases, and 14 bases stayed unmatched. Here the CDR3 reads CASSSRSMLAGGNSYNEQFF. The DNA for the CDR3 is TGTGCCAGCAGTTCTCGATCGATGCTAGCGGGGGGTAACTCCTACAATGAGCAGTTCTTC.

The V gene is TRBV5-5, the J gene TRBJ2-1; D possibly corresponds to TRBD1 (6 bases). Germline assignment: CDR1 SGHKS and CDR2 YYEKEE (reference sequence). V dropped 1 base and J dropped 2 bases, with 10 bases sitting between them. The CDR3 runs to 15 residues. The CDR3 is CASSLSDSTYNEQFF. The CDR3, as DNA: TGTGCCAGCAGCTTGTCGGACAGTACCTACAATGAGCAGTTCTTC.

CDR3 protein: CSADRRGDRGVLETQYF. The CDR3 bases are TGCAGTGCGGATCGCCGTGGGGACAGGGGCGTACTAGAGACCCAGTACTTC. This chain joins TRBV20-1 and TRBJ2-7, with 10 bases that match TRBD1. The J call may be faulty, since TRBJ2-5 better matches the DNA end. In germline, CDR1 is DFQATT, CDR2 SNEGSKA (reference sequence). The CDR3 sequence is 17 residues long.

As for this clonotype: The junction shows a germline mismatch at one end, possibly a read error. The J gene is TRBJ2-5, the V gene TRBV20-1; D perhaps matches TRBD2 (6 bases). The germline CDR1 and CDR2 sequences are DFQATT and SNEGSKA (reference sequence). CDR3 length: 13 amino acids. The CDR3 nucleotides are TGCAGTGCTCGGAGGGGTTCGGTAGAGACCCGGTACTTC. This gives the protein CSARRGSVETRYF.

This clonotype turned up a few times. The CDR3 coding sequence is TGCAGTGCGCCGAGCGTGGCGGGTTTCAATGAGCAGTTCTTC. It yields the protein CSAPSVAGFNEQFF. This chain joins TRBV20-1 and TRBJ2-1, with D possibly being TRBD2 (5 bases). V gave up 6 bases and J gave up 6 bases, with 18 bases separating them. This CDR3 comprises 14 residues. Germline CDR1 DFQATT, CDR2 SNEGSKA (reference sequence).

The CDR3 protein is CASGAYQETQYF. CDR3 coding DNA: TGTGCCAGCGGGGCGTACCAAGAGACCCAGTACTTC. The chain links TRBV27 to TRBJ2-5; D may be TRBD1 (5 bases). CDR3 size: 12 residues. Germline assignment: CDR1 MNHEY and CDR2 SMNVEV (reference sequence). V lost 8 bases and J 0 bases, leaving 7 bases between the germline ends.

This clonotype was picked up one time. The rearrangement uses TRBV6-2 or TRBV6-3 and TRBJ1-2, with D uncertain. Germline assignment: CDR1 MNHEY and CDR2 SVGEGT. The V gene lost 3 bases and the J gene lost 6 bases, with 8 bases spanning the gap. The CDR3 sequence is 12 residues long. The chain's CDR3 is CASSYLGNGYTF. Written as DNA, the CDR3 is TGTGCCAGCAGTTATTTGGGGAATGGCTACACCTTC.

Worth noting for this clonotype: Germline and junction disagree at one end, which may indicate a read error. CDR3: CSARDEEKSSYKQYF. The CDR3 region has the DNA TGCAGTGCTAGAGATGAGGAAAAGAGCTCCTACAAGCAGTACTTC. This chain joins TRBV20-1 and TRBJ2-7; no clear D. This CDR3 is built from 15 residues. CDR1 and CDR2 from the germline V gene are DFQATT and SNEGSKA (reference sequence).

In nucleotides, the CDR3 is TGTGCCAGCAGCCAAGATCCCCGACTAGCCTACAATGAGCAGTTCTTC. This encodes CASSQDPRLAYNEQFF. This chain links TRBV4-2 with TRBJ2-1, with a tentative D call TRBD2 (6 bases). Trimming removed 0 bases at V and 2 bases at J, with 11 bases between. The CDR3 is 16 residues long. Germline CDR1 LGHNA, CDR2 YNFKEQ.

The genes are TRBV20-1 and TRBJ2-1; D may be TRBD1 or TRBD2 (5 bases each). This CDR3 is built from 13 residues. Germline V gives CDR1 DFQATT, CDR2 SNEGSKA (reference sequence). Deletions cut 0 bases from V and 9 bases from J, with 12 bases between. As DNA, the CDR3 is TGCAGTGCTAGAGATCTTTGGGGGATTGAGCAGTTCTTC. As protein: CSARDLWGIEQFF.

The J gene is TRBJ2-7, the V gene TRBV4-1, with a possible D match to TRBD2 (5 bases). V was cut by 3 bases and J by 1 base, with 10 bases left in between. Germline V gene lookup returns CDR1 MGHRA and CDR2 YSYEKL. This CDR3 is 14 amino acids long. The CDR3 coding sequence is TGCGCCAGCAGCCATATCAGCGGATCCTACGAGCAGTACTTC. Protein sequence: CASSHISGSYEQYF.

The chain is built from TRBV20-1 and TRBJ1-4, with 7 nucleotides matching TRBD1. Germline V gene sequence: CDR1 DFQATT, CDR2 SNEGSKA (reference sequence). CDR3 length: 13 amino acids. V gave up 1 base and J gave up 10 bases; unmatched junction bases: 6. The CDR3 here is CSARGQGVRKLFF. The CDR3 bases are TGCAGTGCTAGAGGCCAGGGGGTACGAAAACTGTTTTTT.

Here the CDR3 reads CASSETTGGKNIQYF. CDR3 sequence (DNA): TGTGCCAGCAGTGAAACGACAGGGGGCAAAAACATTCAGTACTTC. The chain is built from TRBV6-1 and TRBJ2-4, with TRBD1 matching over 9 bases. Germline V gene sequence: CDR1 MNHNS, CDR2 SASEGT. Unmatched junction bases numbered 2, after V lost 2 bases and J lost 3 bases. This CDR3 region has 15 residues.

Only a few counts were recorded for this clonotype. The chain links TRBV6-2 or TRBV6-3 to TRBJ2-5, with a tentative D call TRBD1 (6 bases). V was shortened by 5 bases and J by 5 bases, with 15 bases between the two germline ends. The CDR3 totals 14 residues. CDR1 and CDR2 (germline): MNHEY, SVGEGT. CDR3 region: CASSRRGAAETQYF. The DNA of the CDR3 is TGTGCCAGCAGTCGCAGGGGCGCGGCGGAGACCCAGTACTTC.

CDR3 DNA: TGTGCCAGCGGACTCTCTAATTACGAGCAGTACTTC. This gives the protein CASGLSNYEQYF. This chain uses TRBV28 with TRBJ2-5, with D possibly TRBD2 on 5 matching bases. The closer fit of TRBJ2-7 to the DNA end suggests the J call may be wrong. Germline V gives CDR1 MDHEN, CDR2 SYDVKM. The CDR3 extends over 12 amino acids.